Reported below is one TCR beta chain. Other DNA sequences in this sample translate to the same CDR3. The protocol was immunoSEQ multiplex PCR, while the TCRdb copy is restricted to in-frame clones and leaves out a portion. The table includes about 98,000 clones, 85% to 95% detected once. This sample is drawn from a study of OX40 agonist ivuxolimab in advanced cancers. Study overall: Each dose-escalation patient presented with hepatocellular carcinoma, melanoma, renal cell or head and neck cancer.

Germline loops: CDR1 SGHRS, CDR2 YFSETQ. The CDR3 runs 11 residues. Trimming shortened V by 2 bases and J by 2 bases, and 1 base separated the two germline ends. The sequences come from CD4+ or CD8+ T cells sorted from blood, collected in a trial of the OX40 agonist ivuxolimab. This chain joins TRBV5-1 and TRBJ2-5; D is unclear. This clonotype was sampled from an adult with an advanced solid tumor such as melanoma, head and neck, liver or kidney cancer. The CDR3 reads CASSFQETQYF. The CDR3 DNA sequence: TGCGCCAGCAGCTTTCAAGAGACCCAGTACTTC.